This section outlines one T cell receptor (beta chain) sequence together with its context. The antigen remains undetermined. The data were obtained in a study of response to subunit inactivated influenza vaccine. Findings and limits, study-wide: There was a suggestion from the authors that each seasonal influenza vaccination recruits few new T cells.

The J segment lost 5 bases and the V segment lost 4 bases, leaving 8 bases of the junction unmatched. This CDR3 has 16 residues. TCRdb re-called the RT-PCR reads through MiXCR, storing one row per CDR3 protein. The table includes 430,000 or so distinct CDR3 sequences, 11% detected once. Sequencing was performed on PBMCs from blood, taken more than 35 days after vaccination. This clonotype was obtained from a man in his fifties who received an inactivated influenza vaccine. The chain couples TRBV12-3 or TRBV12-4 to TRBJ1-6; 7 positions match TRBD1. For the CDR3, the DNA is TGTGCCAGCAGTTACTCGGGACAGTTTAATAATTCACCCCTCCACTTT. Translation: CASSYSGQFNNSPLHF.